The clone carrying this TCR beta chain came up many times. These data come from a study of molecular identifiers for immune sequencing clone quantification. The germline V gene encodes CDR1 MDHEN and CDR2 SYDVKM. This CDR3 contains 14 residues. The germline V and J ends were trimmed by 6 bases and 1 base, with 9 bases remaining between them. From the PCR reads, TCRdb called clonotypes with MiXCR, one entry per CDR3 protein. Of around 89,000 distinct CDR3 sequences listed, around 19% are singletons. Sequences were obtained from naive CD8+ T cells from blood, with Jurkat cell RNA spiked in. Subset indicated: FACS-sorted CD8+CD4-CCR7+CD45RA+ naive T cells. The chain combines TRBV28 with TRBJ2-2; TRBD2 is a possible D gene (5 bases). This clonotype originated in a human donor in good health. Some libraries in this study had Jurkat cell RNA spiked in. CDR3 in DNA: TGTGCCAGCAGAGACTACCGGAACACCGGGGAGCTGTTTTTT. Translation: CASRDYRNTGELFF. Full variable domain (remainder filled in from reference TRBV28 and TRBJ2-2): DVKVTQSSRYLVKRTGEKVFLECVQDMDHENMFWYRQDPGLGLRLIYFSYDVKMKEKGDIPEGYSVSREKKERFSLILESASTNQTSMYLCASRDYRNTGELFFGEGSRLTVL.